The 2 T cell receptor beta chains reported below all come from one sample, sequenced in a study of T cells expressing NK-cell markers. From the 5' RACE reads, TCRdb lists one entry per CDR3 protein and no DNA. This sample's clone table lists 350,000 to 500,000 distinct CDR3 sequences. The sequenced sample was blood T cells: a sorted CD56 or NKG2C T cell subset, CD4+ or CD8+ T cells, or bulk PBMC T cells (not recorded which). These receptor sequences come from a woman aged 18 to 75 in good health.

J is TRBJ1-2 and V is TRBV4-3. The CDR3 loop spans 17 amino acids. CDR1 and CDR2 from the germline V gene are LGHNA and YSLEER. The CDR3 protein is CASSQAEFPKANYGYTF.

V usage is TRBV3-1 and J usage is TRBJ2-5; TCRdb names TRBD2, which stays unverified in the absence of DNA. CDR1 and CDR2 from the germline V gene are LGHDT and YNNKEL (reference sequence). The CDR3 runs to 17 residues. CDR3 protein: CASSPRRSGSYQETQYF.